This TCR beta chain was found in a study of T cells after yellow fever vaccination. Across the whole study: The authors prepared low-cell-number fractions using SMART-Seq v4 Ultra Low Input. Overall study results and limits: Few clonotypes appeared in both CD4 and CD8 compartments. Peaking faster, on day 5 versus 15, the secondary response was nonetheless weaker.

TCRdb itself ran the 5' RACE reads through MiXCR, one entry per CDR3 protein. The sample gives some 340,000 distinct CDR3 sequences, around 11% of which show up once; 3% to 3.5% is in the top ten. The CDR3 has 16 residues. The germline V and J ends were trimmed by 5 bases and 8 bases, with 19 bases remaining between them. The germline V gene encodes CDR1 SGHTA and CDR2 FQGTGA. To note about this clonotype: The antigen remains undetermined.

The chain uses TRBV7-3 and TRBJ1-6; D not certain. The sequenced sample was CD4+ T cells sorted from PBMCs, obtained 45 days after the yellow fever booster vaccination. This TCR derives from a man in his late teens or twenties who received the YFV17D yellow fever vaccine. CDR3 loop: CASSPKGRGLDSPLHF. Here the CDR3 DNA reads TGTGCCAGCAGCCCAAAGGGAAGAGGGCTCGATTCACCCCTCCACTTT.